Listed below are T cell receptor beta chains from one sample, sequenced in a study of T-cell reconstitution after alpha-beta-depleted transplantation in children. TCRdb itself ran the PCR reads through MiXCR, one entry per CDR3 protein. This table has about 160,000 distinct CDR3 sequences, more than 9.5% appearing once. Sequenced material: PBMCs, taken before TCRalphabeta/CD19-depleted stem cell transplant. These receptors were collected from a boy between 2 and 15 years old with acute myeloid leukemia, due to receive a stem cell transplant. Both conserved end residues are part of each CDR3. Fields, in order: clone size, V gene, D gene, J gene, CDR3 protein, CDR3 DNA. The D gene is left open where the match is weak. Clone size appears in some rows only: once, few, many, or a class for an expanded clone.

clone size: many
V gene: TRBV5-1
D gene: .
J gene: TRBJ2-1
CDR3 protein: CASSLASPLINEQFF
CDR3 DNA: TGCGCCAGCAGCTTGGCCTCCCCCCTCATCAATGAGCAGTTCTTC

clone size: many
V gene: TRBV20-1
D gene: TRBD1
J gene: TRBJ1-1
CDR3 protein: CSASRDSARNTEAFF
CDR3 DNA: TGCAGTGCTAGTAGGGACAGTGCTAGGAACACTGAAGCTTTCTTT

clone size: many
V gene: TRBV5-1
D gene: .
J gene: TRBJ2-3
CDR3 protein: CASRALGGGSDTQYF
CDR3 DNA: TGCGCCAGCAGAGCACTAGGAGGAGGATCAGATACGCAGTATTTT

clone size: many
V gene: TRBV9
D gene: .
J gene: TRBJ2-1
CDR3 protein: CASSAKTGSSYNEQFF
CDR3 DNA: TGTGCCAGCAGCGCTAAAACAGGGAGCTCCTACAATGAGCAGTTCTTC

clone size: many
V gene: TRBV28
D gene: TRBD2
J gene: TRBJ2-3
CDR3 protein: CASSLPGRDTDTQYF
CDR3 DNA: TGTGCCAGCAGTTTACCAGGGAGGGACACAGATACGCAGTATTTT

clone size: many
V gene: TRBV4-1
D gene: TRBD2
J gene: TRBJ2-7
CDR3 protein: CASSQAGGLSYEQYF
CDR3 DNA: TGCGCCAGCAGCCAGGCGGGGGGCCTCTCCTACGAGCAGTACTTC

clone size: many
V gene: TRBV12-3/TRBV12-4
D gene: .
J gene: TRBJ2-1
CDR3 protein: CASRRASYNEQFF
CDR3 DNA: TGTGCCAGCAGGCGAGCCTCCTACAATGAGCAGTTCTTC

clone size: many
V gene: TRBV27
D gene: TRBD1
J gene: TRBJ2-7
CDR3 protein: CASSRSWDRASYEQYF
CDR3 DNA: TGTGCCAGCAGCAGGTCATGGGACAGAGCCTCCTACGAGCAGTACTTC

clone size: .
V gene: TRBV5-1
D gene: .
J gene: TRBJ2-2
CDR3 protein: CASSLIWANTGELFF
CDR3 DNA: TGCGCCAGCAGCTTGATTTGGGCGAACACCGGGGAGCTGTTTTTT

clone size: many
V gene: TRBV28
D gene: .
J gene: TRBJ1-1
CDR3 protein: CASSLEGFEAFF
CDR3 DNA: TGTGCCAGCAGTTTAGAGGGGTTTGAAGCTTTCTTT

clone size: many
V gene: TRBV20-1
D gene: .
J gene: TRBJ2-5
CDR3 protein: CRGTLETQYF
CDR3 DNA: TGCAGGGGTACCCTGGAGACCCAGTACTTC

clone size: many
V gene: TRBV29-1
D gene: .
J gene: TRBJ2-3
CDR3 protein: CSETRRATDTQYF
CDR3 DNA: TGCAGCGAAACTAGGCGCGCAACAGATACGCAGTATTTT

clone size: many
V gene: TRBV20-1
D gene: .
J gene: TRBJ2-7
CDR3 protein: CSARPSTTGVTIEQYF
CDR3 DNA: TGCAGTGCTAGACCTTCCACTACCGGTGTCACTATAGAGCAGTACTTC

clone size: many
V gene: TRBV29-1
D gene: .
J gene: TRBJ1-2
CDR3 protein: CSVEGRSDYGYTF
CDR3 DNA: TGCAGCGTTGAAGGGCGGAGTGACTATGGCTACACCTTC

clone size: many
V gene: TRBV5-1
D gene: .
J gene: TRBJ2-3
CDR3 protein: CASSPVGSRASTDTQYF
CDR3 DNA: TGCGCCAGCAGCCCTGTCGGGTCCCGTGCTAGCACAGATACGCAGTATTTT

clone size: many
V gene: TRBV4-1
D gene: TRBD1
J gene: TRBJ2-4
CDR3 protein: CASSQVYSGQMNIQYF
CDR3 DNA: TGCGCCAGCAGCCAAGTCTACTCGGGACAGATGAACATTCAGTACTTC

clone size: many
V gene: TRBV18
D gene: .
J gene: TRBJ1-2
CDR3 protein: CASSPRVNYGYTF
CDR3 DNA: TGTGCCAGCTCACCGCGAGTTAACTATGGCTACACCTTC

clone size: .
V gene: TRBV5-4
D gene: TRBD2
J gene: TRBJ2-1
CDR3 protein: CASSSGTSGSLGYNEQFF
CDR3 DNA: TGTGCCAGCAGCTCCGGGACTAGCGGGAGTTTGGGCTACAATGAGCAGTTCTTC

clone size: .
V gene: TRBV7-9
D gene: .
J gene: TRBJ2-7
CDR3 protein: CASSVIPYEQYF
CDR3 DNA: TGTGCCAGCAGCGTGATACCCTACGAGCAGTACTTC

clone size: many
V gene: TRBV29-1
D gene: TRBD1
J gene: TRBJ2-2
CDR3 protein: CSVRQGGIVGELFF
CDR3 DNA: TGCAGCGTCCGACAGGGCGGTATTGTCGGGGAGCTGTTTTTT

clone size: once
V gene: TRBV4-2
D gene: .
J gene: TRBJ1-2
CDR3 protein: CASGPGLTPGYTF
CDR3 DNA: TGTGCCAGCGGCCCCGGGCTAACCCCCGGCTACACCTTC

clone size: few
V gene: TRBV9
D gene: .
J gene: TRBJ2-3
CDR3 protein: CASSVGQGTDTQYF
CDR3 DNA: TGTGCCAGCAGCGTAGGCCAGGGCACAGATACGCAGTATTTT

clone size: .
V gene: TRBV20-1
D gene: .
J gene: TRBJ2-1
CDR3 protein: CCAHRPPGEPFYNEQFF
CDR3 DNA: TGCTGTGCTCACCGACCCCCAGGAGAACCCTTCTACAATGAGCAGTTCTTC

clone size: many
V gene: TRBV6-5
D gene: .
J gene: TRBJ2-1
CDR3 protein: CASSSPNRDPIDEQFF
CDR3 DNA: TGTGCCAGCAGTTCACCGAACCGGGACCCCATCGATGAGCAGTTCTTC

clone size: few
V gene: TRBV4-1
D gene: .
J gene: TRBJ2-1
CDR3 protein: CASSPPGLAPGAYNEQFF
CDR3 DNA: TGCGCCAGCAGCCCCCCGGGGCTAGCCCCCGGAGCCTACAATGAGCAGTTCTTC

clone size: many
V gene: TRBV7-9
D gene: .
J gene: TRBJ2-2
CDR3 protein: CASSLQWTDTGELFF
CDR3 DNA: TGTGCCAGCAGCTTACAATGGACCGACACCGGGGAGCTGTTTTTT

clone size: many
V gene: TRBV28
D gene: TRBD2
J gene: TRBJ2-1
CDR3 protein: CASSFQSYAGVGWNEQFF
CDR3 DNA: TGTGCCAGCAGTTTTCAGTCTTATGCGGGAGTGGGATGGAATGAGCAGTTCTTC

clone size: many
V gene: TRBV7-2
D gene: .
J gene: TRBJ1-1
CDR3 protein: CASSLGSFLAGTEAFF
CDR3 DNA: TGTGCCAGCAGCTTAGGGTCGTTCCTCGCGGGCACTGAAGCTTTCTTT

clone size: many
V gene: TRBV11-2
D gene: TRBD2
J gene: TRBJ2-1
CDR3 protein: CASSLNLAGLPYNEQFF
CDR3 DNA: TGTGCCAGCAGCCTAAATCTAGCGGGCCTCCCTTACAATGAGCAGTTCTTC

clone size: many
V gene: TRBV18
D gene: TRBD2
J gene: TRBJ2-5
CDR3 protein: CASSPGSGQETQYF
CDR3 DNA: TGTGCCAGCTCACCGGGTAGCGGGCAAGAGACCCAGTACTTC

clone size: many
V gene: TRBV12-3/TRBV12-4
D gene: .
J gene: TRBJ2-3
CDR3 protein: CASGGAVAGDTQYF
CDR3 DNA: TGTGCCAGCGGGGGGGCTGTCGCAGGAGATACGCAGTATTTT

clone size: many
V gene: TRBV4-1
D gene: .
J gene: TRBJ1-1
CDR3 protein: CASRFQGGAPEAFF
CDR3 DNA: TGCGCCAGCAGATTTCAAGGGGGGGCCCCTGAAGCTTTCTTT

clone size: many
V gene: TRBV29-1
D gene: TRBD2
J gene: TRBJ2-7
CDR3 protein: CSALTSGYEQYF
CDR3 DNA: TGCAGCGCGTTGACTAGCGGCTACGAGCAGTACTTC

clone size: many
V gene: TRBV28
D gene: .
J gene: TRBJ2-7
CDR3 protein: CASSSGGQVLEQYF
CDR3 DNA: TGTGCCAGCAGTTCGGGGGGACAGGTCTTGGAGCAGTACTTC

clone size: many
V gene: TRBV25-1
D gene: .
J gene: TRBJ1-5
CDR3 protein: CASRADGVRPPSSNQPQHF
CDR3 DNA: TGTGCCAGCAGAGCGGACGGCGTCAGACCTCCCTCTAGCAATCAGCCCCAGCATTTT

clone size: many
V gene: TRBV4-2
D gene: .
J gene: TRBJ2-3
CDR3 protein: CASSHDRGSPDTQYF
CDR3 DNA: TGTGCCAGCAGCCACGATCGGGGAAGCCCAGATACGCAGTATTTT

clone size: many
V gene: TRBV27
D gene: .
J gene: TRBJ1-5
CDR3 protein: CASSFTGVDQPQHF
CDR3 DNA: TGTGCCAGCAGTTTTACGGGGGTAGATCAGCCCCAGCATTTT

clone size: medium-sized
V gene: TRBV6-2/TRBV6-3
D gene: .
J gene: TRBJ2-1
CDR3 protein: CATRDQVNEQFF
CDR3 DNA: TGTGCCACCAGGGACCAAGTCAATGAGCAGTTCTTC

clone size: many
V gene: TRBV20-1
D gene: .
J gene: TRBJ1-1
CDR3 protein: CSALWNTEAFF
CDR3 DNA: TGCAGTGCCCTATGGAACACTGAAGCTTTCTTT

clone size: many
V gene: TRBV20-1
D gene: .
J gene: TRBJ2-1
CDR3 protein: CSAPSEYNEQFF
CDR3 DNA: TGCAGTGCCCCATCTGAGTACAATGAGCAGTTCTTC

clone size: many
V gene: TRBV7-2
D gene: TRBD1
J gene: TRBJ1-2
CDR3 protein: CASSLDVDRANYGYTF
CDR3 DNA: TGTGCCAGCAGCTTAGATGTAGACAGGGCTAACTATGGCTACACCTTC

clone size: many
V gene: TRBV21-1
D gene: .
J gene: TRBJ2-1
CDR3 protein: CASSKESQGKNNEQFF
CDR3 DNA: TGTGCCAGCAGCAAAGAGAGCCAGGGCAAAAACAATGAGCAGTTCTTC

clone size: many
V gene: TRBV4-1
D gene: .
J gene: TRBJ2-3
CDR3 protein: CASSQPPGRWDTQYF
CDR3 DNA: TGCGCCAGCAGCCAACCCCCGGGACGGTGGGATACGCAGTATTTT

clone size: many
V gene: TRBV14
D gene: TRBD2
J gene: TRBJ2-1
CDR3 protein: CASSPGGIAGFNEQFF
CDR3 DNA: TGTGCCAGCAGCCCGGGGGGGATAGCGGGATTCAATGAGCAGTTCTTC

clone size: many
V gene: TRBV12-3/TRBV12-4
D gene: .
J gene: TRBJ1-5
CDR3 protein: CASSLGDTGNQPQHF
CDR3 DNA: TGTGCCAGCAGTTTAGGGGACACGGGGAATCAGCCCCAGCATTTT

clone size: many
V gene: TRBV29-1
D gene: .
J gene: TRBJ2-7
CDR3 protein: CSVRIQGEQYF
CDR3 DNA: TGCAGCGTTCGTATCCAGGGAGAGCAGTACTTC

clone size: many
V gene: TRBV6-5
D gene: TRBD2
J gene: TRBJ2-3
CDR3 protein: CASSYYGGAGTDTQYF
CDR3 DNA: TGTGCCAGCAGTTACTACGGGGGGGCTGGTACAGATACGCAGTATTTT

clone size: many
V gene: TRBV12-3/TRBV12-4
D gene: .
J gene: TRBJ2-3
CDR3 protein: CASSLRNTDTQYF
CDR3 DNA: TGTGCCAGCAGTTTGCGGAACACAGATACGCAGTATTTT

clone size: .
V gene: TRBV7-9
D gene: TRBD1
J gene: TRBJ2-1
CDR3 protein: CASSLWTGALYNEQFF
CDR3 DNA: TGTGCCAGCAGCTTGTGGACAGGGGCCCTTTACAATGAGCAGTTCTTC

clone size: many
V gene: TRBV12-3/TRBV12-4
D gene: .
J gene: TRBJ2-7
CDR3 protein: CASSLARIDYEQYF
CDR3 DNA: TGTGCCAGCAGTTTAGCCAGGATTGACTACGAGCAGTACTTC

clone size: .
V gene: TRBV7-2
D gene: .
J gene: TRBJ2-1
CDR3 protein: CASSLQPDYNEQFF
CDR3 DNA: TGTGCCAGCAGCTTACAGCCGGACTACAATGAGCAGTTCTTC

clone size: .
V gene: TRBV29-1
D gene: TRBD2
J gene: TRBJ2-3
CDR3 protein: CSVAETSGRAADTQYF
CDR3 DNA: TGCAGCGTTGCGGAGACTAGCGGGAGGGCCGCAGATACGCAGTATTTT

clone size: many
V gene: TRBV4-1
D gene: .
J gene: TRBJ2-5
CDR3 protein: CASSQDGQPQETQYF
CDR3 DNA: TGCGCCAGCAGCCAAGATGGACAGCCCCAAGAGACCCAGTACTTC